This entry is about one T cell receptor (beta chain). There are 14 residues in the CDR3. Germline V CDR1 and CDR2: SGHTA, FQGNSA. V was trimmed by 7 bases and J by 4 bases, leaving 16 bases between them. Documented time point: baseline, week 1 (first vaccination visit). The treatment was: pre-vaccination baseline after standard-of-care therapy. Donor tumors were new WHO grade 3 or 4 IDH1-mutant, ATRX-lost astrocytomas. The record originates from a study of a mutant IDH1 vaccine in newly diagnosed glioma. Across the study: Receipt of radiotherapy, temozolomide, or both preceded the study, and most received both.

TCRdb's copy holds only in-frame clones and misses some; the assay was immunoSEQ multiplex PCR. There are roughly 84,000 clones in the sample; roughly 87% occur only once, and less than 5.5% lies in the top ten. The clonotype was recovered from a man aged 35 to 55 with glioma. Some clones in this sample may be carry-over from other donors' samples. This specimen consisted of PBMCs, obtained from a glioma patient treated with radiotherapy, temozolomide or both. The J gene is TRBJ1-1, the V gene TRBV7-2; possible D gene TRBD1, 6 bases. CDR3 nucleotide sequence: TGTGCCAGCACAGGGACGGGGGCACGCACTGAAGCTTTCTTT. This encodes CASTGTGARTEAFF.